The source of this TCR beta chain is a study of identifying expanded T cells in peripheral blood. Whole-study findings and limits: Two-week clone count variance significantly increased as total template count grew. Technical replicates showed roughly 1.2 changed clones; around 2 weeks 15 to 20; four weeks 19.

Measured with immunoSEQ multiplex PCR; TCRdb has only the in-frame clones, and not every one. This sample has about 94,000 clones, with around 90% found just once. A word on this clone: Its antigen is not known.

Healthy donors had no documented immune events, such as infections, while sampled. The clonotype originates from a person between 18 and 75 years old in good health. Sequenced input: blood.

In nucleotides, the CDR3 is TGTGCCAGCAGCGTGCCGTCTATAAGTGCGGAGAACACTGAAGCTTTCTTT. It encodes CASSVPSISAENTEAFF. V gene TRBV9 combines with J gene TRBJ1-1; D remains unclear. Germline V gene sequence: CDR1 SGDLS, CDR2 YYNGEE. The CDR3 is 17 residues long. V was shortened by 2 bases and J by 1 base, with 18 bases between the two germline ends.